This is a list of T cell receptor beta chains from one sample in a study of T-cell reconstitution after alpha-beta-depleted transplantation in children. TCRdb independently ran MiXCR on the PCR reads; one entry per CDR3 protein. Altogether 170,000 or so distinct CDR3 sequences are present, 6% to 7% being singletons, with the ten largest covering 3%. This specimen consisted of PBMCs from the stem cell graft donor, obtained from the stem cell graft. The source is a human donor who donated a stem cell graft to a child with Wiskott-Aldrich syndrome. CDR3s include the opening cysteine and the closing phenylalanine or tryptophan. A D gene is named only where the DNA matches it firmly. Size is omitted from some rows. Given values are once, few, many or a class for expanded clones.

abundance	len	v_gene	j_gene	d_gene	CDR3aa	CDR3nt
many	18	TRBV18	TRBJ1-1	TRBD1	CASSPPGQLVMMNTEAFF	TGTGCCAGCTCACCACCGGGACAGCTCGTAATGATGAACACTGAAGCTTTCTTT
many	12	TRBV20-1	TRBJ2-7	TRBD2	CSALRGSHEQYF	TGCAGTGCTTTGCGGGGGTCCCACGAGCAGTACTTC
many	16	TRBV6-5	TRBJ2-1	.	CASSYFRDVGSNEQFF	TGTGCCAGCAGTTACTTCCGGGACGTAGGCAGCAATGAGCAGTTCTTC
many	13	TRBV12-3/TRBV12-4	TRBJ2-1	.	CASSLFGYNEQFF	TGTGCCAGCAGTTTATTCGGGTACAATGAGCAGTTCTTC
many	12	TRBV20-1	TRBJ1-2	TRBD1	CSATDRDYGYTF	TGCAGTGCGACGGACAGGGACTATGGCTACACCTTC
few	15	TRBV6-5	TRBJ2-6	.	CASSSSGAGANVLTF	TGTGCCAGCAGTTCCTCAGGGGCTGGGGCCAACGTCCTGACTTTC
many	16	TRBV13	TRBJ2-3	TRBD2	CASSSPLAGSTDTQYF	TGTGCCAGCAGCTCCCCATTAGCGGGTAGCACAGATACGCAGTATTTT
many	13	TRBV5-1	TRBJ2-7	TRBD2	CASSPGTSGKQYF	TGCGCCAGCAGCCCCGGGACTAGCGGCAAGCAGTACTTC
many	16	TRBV5-6	TRBJ2-1	.	CASSLYGRSSYNEQFF	TGTGCCAGCAGCTTGTATGGGAGGAGCTCCTACAATGAGCAGTTCTTC
many	15	TRBV12-3/TRBV12-4	TRBJ1-2	TRBD1	CASSLKGAQGSGYTF	TGTGCCAGCAGTTTGAAGGGGGCACAGGGAAGTGGCTACACCTTC
many	13	TRBV7-9	TRBJ2-5	.	CASSRDRQETQYF	TGTGCCAGCAGCCGCGACAGACAAGAGACCCAGTACTTC
.	16	TRBV19	TRBJ1-2	TRBD1	CASTDTVPGQGYGYTF	TGTGCCAGTACCGATACCGTACCGGGACAGGGGTATGGCTACACCTTC
many	15	TRBV5-6	TRBJ1-4	.	CASSLAYTPDEKLFF	TGTGCCAGCAGCTTGGCCTACACCCCGGATGAAAAACTGTTTTTT
many	15	TRBV20-1	TRBJ2-5	TRBD1	CSARERDRGLETQYF	TGCAGTGCTAGAGAACGAGACAGGGGACTGGAGACCCAGTACTTC
few	15	TRBV9	TRBJ2-7	.	CASSARDPSSYEQYF	TGTGCCAGCAGCGCCCGGGACCCCAGCTCCTACGAGCAGTACTTC
.	15	TRBV5-1	TRBJ2-1	.	CASSSQGSSYNEQFF	TGCGCCAGCAGCTCGCAGGGGAGCTCCTACAATGAGCAGTTCTTC
many	15	TRBV7-2	TRBJ2-3	.	CASSLEHTGTSVRYF	TGTGCCAGCAGCTTAGAACACACCGGGACGTCGGTTAGGTATTTT
many	14	TRBV29-1	TRBJ2-1	TRBD2	CSVLVPSGVGEQFF	TGCAGCGTCCTTGTCCCTAGCGGAGTGGGTGAGCAGTTCTTC
.	14	TRBV20-1	TRBJ2-7	TRBD1	CSAKGQGFSYEQYF	TGCAGTGCTAAGGGACAGGGGTTTTCCTACGAGCAGTACTTC
many	13	TRBV29-1	TRBJ1-5	.	CSVFYLVGQPQHF	TGCAGCGTTTTTTACCTGGTAGGTCAGCCCCAGCATTTT
many	15	TRBV7-9	TRBJ1-5	TRBD1	CASSRGQGFNQPQHF	TGTGCCAGCAGCCGAGGACAGGGTTTCAATCAGCCCCAGCATTTT
many	14	TRBV20-1	TRBJ2-5	TRBD1	CSANGQAPQETQYF	TGCAGTGCTAACGGACAGGCCCCACAAGAGACCCAGTACTTC
many	11	TRBV6-2/TRBV6-3	TRBJ2-1	TRBD1	CASRTGTGFIF	TGTGCCAGCAGGACCGGGACAGGATTTATCTTC
.	14	TRBV20-1	TRBJ1-4	.	CSAGRGTPDEKLFF	TGCAGTGCTGGGAGAGGGACACCGGATGAAAAACTGTTTTTT
many	14	TRBV12-3/TRBV12-4	TRBJ2-3	.	CASSPLMNTDTQYF	TGTGCCAGCAGTCCCCTTATGAACACAGATACGCAGTATTTT
.	13	TRBV5-1	TRBJ1-1	.	CASSSAGMTEAFF	TGCGCCAGCAGCTCGGCAGGGATGACTGAAGCTTTCTTT
few	16	TRBV11-2	TRBJ1-1	TRBD1	CASSLGQGRGNTEAFF	TGTGCCAGCAGCTTAGGACAGGGAAGGGGGAACACTGAAGCTTTCTTT
many	12	TRBV5-1	TRBJ1-1	.	CASFNRGTEAFF	TGCGCCAGTTTCAATAGGGGGACTGAAGCTTTCTTT
.	17	TRBV6-5	TRBJ2-1	.	CASSYPSSGVKYNEQFF	TGTGCCAGCAGTTACCCGTCATCGGGGGTTAAATACAATGAGCAGTTCTTC
few	9	TRBV7-9	TRBJ1-1	.	CASDREAFF	TGTGCCAGCGATAGGGAAGCTTTCTTT
many	15	TRBV5-1	TRBJ2-6	.	CASSLTGSGANVLTF	TGCGCCAGCAGCTTAACGGGCTCTGGGGCCAACGTCCTGACTTTC
many	13	TRBV12-3/TRBV12-4	TRBJ1-2	.	CASSQFGRDGYTF	TGTGCCAGCAGCCAGTTTGGTAGGGATGGCTACACCTTC
few	12	TRBV30	TRBJ1-2	.	CAWSPLNYGYTF	TGTGCCTGGTCCCCGTTGAACTATGGCTACACCTTC
.	16	TRBV14	TRBJ2-1	TRBD2	CASIPIAGGHYNEQFF	TGTGCCAGCATTCCAATAGCGGGGGGACACTACAATGAGCAGTTCTTC
few	14	TRBV2	TRBJ1-1	.	CASSVDAGGTEAFF	TGTGCCAGCAGTGTTGACGCCGGCGGGACTGAAGCTTTCTTT
many	15	TRBV12-3/TRBV12-4	TRBJ2-7	TRBD2	CASSLEAGGPHEQYF	TGTGCCAGCAGTCTTGAAGCGGGAGGGCCCCACGAGCAGTACTTC
many	16	TRBV6-2/TRBV6-3	TRBJ2-3	TRBD2	CASSNPGLGPTDTQYF	TGTGCCAGCAGTAACCCGGGACTAGGACCCACAGATACGCAGTATTTT
many	14	TRBV6-2/TRBV6-3	TRBJ2-1	TRBD1	CASSYSRTGNEQFF	TGTGCCAGCAGTTACTCCAGGACAGGGAATGAGCAGTTCTTC
many	16	TRBV29-1	TRBJ2-2	TRBD1	CSVEGTGQGDTGELFF	TGCAGCGTTGAAGGAACAGGACAGGGGGACACCGGGGAGCTGTTTTTT
many	15	TRBV12-3/TRBV12-4	TRBJ1-4	.	CASRRPGGGNEKLFF	TGTGCCAGCAGGAGACCCGGGGGGGGCAATGAAAAACTGTTTTTT
.	14	TRBV5-1	TRBJ2-3	.	CASSLLTAGDTQYF	TGCGCCAGCAGCTTGCTAACAGCAGGAGATACGCAGTATTTT